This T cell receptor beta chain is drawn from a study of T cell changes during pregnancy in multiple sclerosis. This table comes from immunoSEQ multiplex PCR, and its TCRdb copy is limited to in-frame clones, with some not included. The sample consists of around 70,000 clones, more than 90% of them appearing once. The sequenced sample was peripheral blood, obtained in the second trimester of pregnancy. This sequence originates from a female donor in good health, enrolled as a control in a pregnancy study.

The CDR3 nucleotides are TGTGCCAGCAGCCGGGGACAGGGGGGGAATGGCTACACCTTC. Encoded protein: CASSRGQGGNGYTF. The rearrangement joins TRBV7-2 to TRBJ1-2; 11 bases line up with TRBD1. Germline loops: CDR1 SGHTA, CDR2 FQGNSA. The CDR3 is 14 residues long. The J segment lost 6 bases and the V segment lost 5 bases, leaving 5 bases of the junction unmatched.